Listed below are T cell receptor beta chains from one sample, sequenced in a study of blood T cell repertoires in COVID-19. Only in-frame clones appear in the TCRdb table, and some are missing; sequencing was by immunoSEQ multiplex PCR. The repertoire consists of fewer than 250,000 clones, with under 90% occurring once and the leading ten covering roughly a tenth. Sequencing was carried out using peripheral blood. These receptor sequences come from a woman over 75 with COVID-19, enrolled during active disease. CDR3s include the opening cysteine and the closing phenylalanine or tryptophan. A D gene is named only where the DNA matches it firmly. Clone size is shown for a subset of rows, as once, few, many or a class of expanded clone.

abundance,v_gene,d_gene,j_gene,CDR3aa,CDR3nt
once,TRBV6-1,TRBD1,TRBJ1-5,CASSEATGGASNQPQHF,TGTGCCAGCAGTGAAGCCACAGGGGGAGCTAGCAATCAGCCCCAGCATTTT
.,TRBV7-9,.,TRBJ2-2,CASSFRTFTGELFF,TGTGCCAGCAGCTTTCGGACATTCACCGGGGAGCTGTTTTTT
.,TRBV19,TRBD1,TRBJ1-2,CASSIQDRRLFYGYTF,TGTGCCAGTAGTATCCAGGACAGGAGACTTTTCTATGGCTACACCTTC
.,TRBV7-6,.,TRBJ2-1,CASSFRGNEQFF,TGTGCCAGCAGCTTCCGGGGTAATGAGCAGTTCTTC
.,TRBV20-1,TRBD1,TRBJ1-1,CSASLGTGGSEAFF,TGCAGTGCTAGTTTAGGGACAGGGGGCTCTGAAGCTTTCTTT
.,TRBV5-1,TRBD1,TRBJ2-2,CASSLVPTGGDAGELFF,TGCGCCAGCAGCTTGGTGCCGACAGGGGGCGACGCCGGGGAGCTGTTTTTT
.,TRBV30,.,TRBJ1-4,CAWSQATGEKLFF,TGTGCCTGGAGTCAAGCTACTGGTGAAAAACTGTTTTTT
.,TRBV19,.,TRBJ2-5,CASSPGLLGETQYF,TGTGCCAGTAGTCCCGGACTTCTAGGGGAGACCCAGTACTTC
.,TRBV7-9,TRBD2,TRBJ2-5,CASNQWGLAGRNQETQYF,TGTGCCAGCAACCAATGGGGACTAGCGGGGAGGAATCAAGAGACCCAGTACTTC
.,TRBV11-2,.,TRBJ1-1,CASSLNFQGPTSEAFF,TGTGCCAGCAGCTTAAATTTTCAGGGTCCCACTTCTGAAGCTTTCTTT
.,TRBV18,TRBD1,TRBJ1-3,CASSSQGGQGFGNTIYF,TGTGCCAGCTCATCCCAAGGCGGACAGGGCTTTGGAAACACCATATATTTT
.,TRBV9,.,TRBJ2-1,CASSAGRGDRNEQFF,TGTGCCAGCAGCGCCGGGCGGGGGGACAGAAATGAGCAGTTCTTC
.,TRBV25-1,TRBD2,TRBJ2-2,CASSRDYGTGELFF,TGTGCCAGCAGCCGGGACTATGGCACCGGGGAGCTGTTTTTT
.,TRBV5-1,.,TRBJ2-1,CASSLGRMAGLYNEQFF,TGCGCCAGCAGCTTGGGACGGATGGCGGGACTCTACAATGAGCAGTTCTTC
few,TRBV13,TRBD2,TRBJ2-5,CASSASTSGGAETQYF,TGTGCCAGCAGCGCCTCAACTAGCGGGGGGGCCGAGACCCAGTACTTC
.,TRBV18,TRBD1,TRBJ2-1,CASSPRQGSYSYNEQFF,TGTGCCAGCTCACCCCGACAGGGGTCCTACTCCTACAATGAGCAGTTCTTC
.,TRBV10-3,.,TRBJ2-7,CAISESRGTSYEQYF,TGTGCCATCAGTGAGTCCCGAGGGACTTCCTACGAGCAGTACTTC
few,TRBV25-1,TRBD2,TRBJ2-1,CASSLAGDNEQFF,TGTGCCAGCAGCCTGGCGGGGGACAATGAGCAGTTCTTC
.,TRBV5-1,.,TRBJ2-1,CASSTDPGEFNEQFF,TGCGCCAGCAGCACGGATCCGGGTGAATTTAATGAGCAGTTCTTC
.,TRBV25-1,.,TRBJ2-6,CASSESGGANVLTF,TGTGCCAGCAGTGAATCAGGGGGGGCCAACGTCCTGACTTTC
.,TRBV5-1,.,TRBJ2-7,CASSSSAGSYEQYF,TGCGCCAGCAGCTCGAGCGCCGGTTCCTACGAGCAGTACTTC
.,TRBV29-1,.,TRBJ2-5,CSVGISADKQETQYF,TGCAGCGTTGGGATCTCGGCGGACAAACAAGAGACCCAGTACTTC
.,TRBV2,.,TRBJ1-1,CASSEVWPDYKAFF,TGTGCCAGCAGTGAAGTCTGGCCAGATTACAAAGCTTTCTTT
.,TRBV6-1,.,TRBJ2-7,CASSEASAGGTYEQYF,TGTGCCAGCAGTGAAGCGTCTGCGGGCGGTACCTACGAGCAGTACTTC
.,TRBV11-2,TRBD1,TRBJ2-4,CASSRDRGYDIQYF,TGTGCCAGCAGCCGGGACAGGGGGTACGACATTCAGTACTTC
.,TRBV2,TRBD1,TRBJ2-7,CASSGQGAIGYEQYF,TGTGCCAGCAGTGGACAGGGGGCGATCGGTTACGAGCAGTACTTC
.,TRBV19,TRBD1,TRBJ1-5,CASSLQGAGNQPQHF,TGTGCCAGTAGTCTACAGGGGGCTGGCAATCAGCCCCAGCATTTT
.,TRBV4-1,.,TRBJ1-5,CASSEGRGSGQPQHF,TGCGCCAGCAGCGAAGGGAGGGGCAGCGGTCAGCCCCAGCATTTT
.,TRBV7-2,.,TRBJ2-5,CASSPGRQETQYF,TGTGCCAGCAGCCCGGGGAGGCAAGAGACCCAGTACTTC
.,TRBV20-1,.,TRBJ1-1,CTPGRGTEAFF,TGCACCCCCGGTCGGGGCACTGAAGCTTTCTTT
.,TRBV3-1/TRBV3-2,.,TRBJ2-2,CASSSGTSFGELFF,TGTGCCAGCAGCTCCGGGACTTCTTTCGGGGAGCTGTTTTTT